This entry is about one T cell receptor beta chain. CDR1 and CDR2 from the germline V gene are LGHNA and YSLEER. V dropped 0 bases and J dropped 0 bases, with 9 bases sitting between them. The CDR3 length is 16 residues. The table came from immunoSEQ multiplex PCR; TCRdb's copy has only in-frame clones and leaves some out. The repertoire has roughly 16,000 clones, 70% to 90% of them found once; the top ten carry about 16%. The record originates from a study of blood T cell repertoires in COVID-19. The source material was peripheral blood. This receptor was obtained from a human donor with active COVID-19. The donor label of this sample is uncertain. This chain joins TRBV4-3 and TRBJ2-1; D is uncertain. This CDR3 is CASSQESTASYNEQFF. The CDR3 region has the DNA TGCGCCAGCAGCCAAGAAAGCACAGCCTCCTACAATGAGCAGTTCTTC.